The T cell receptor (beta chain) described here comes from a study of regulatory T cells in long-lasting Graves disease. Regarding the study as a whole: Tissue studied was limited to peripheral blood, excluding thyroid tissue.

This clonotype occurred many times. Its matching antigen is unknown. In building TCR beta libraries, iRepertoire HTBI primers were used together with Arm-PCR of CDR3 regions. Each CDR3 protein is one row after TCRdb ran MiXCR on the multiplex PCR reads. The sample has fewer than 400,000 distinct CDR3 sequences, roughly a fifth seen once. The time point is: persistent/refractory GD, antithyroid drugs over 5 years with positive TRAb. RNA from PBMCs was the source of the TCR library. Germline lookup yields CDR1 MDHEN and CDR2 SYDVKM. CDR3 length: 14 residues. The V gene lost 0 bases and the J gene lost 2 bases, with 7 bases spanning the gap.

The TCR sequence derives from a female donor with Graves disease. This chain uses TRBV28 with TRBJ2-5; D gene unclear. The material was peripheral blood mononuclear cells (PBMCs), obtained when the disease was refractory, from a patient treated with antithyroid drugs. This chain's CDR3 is CASSLWRRQETQYF. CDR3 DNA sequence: TGTGCCAGCAGTTTATGGAGGCGGCAAGAGACCCAGTACTTC.